This is a list of T cell receptor beta chains from one sample in a study of blood T cells in healthy people across ages. MiXCR, run by TCRdb on the 5' RACE reads, gives a single entry per CDR3 protein. The sample records 1.5 million to 2 million distinct CDR3 sequences, 25% to 30% being singletons. Sequenced: blood. The receptors come from a woman between 25 and 40 years old in good health. Each CDR3 is given with its conserved first and last residue. Fields, in order: clone size, D gene, V gene, J gene, CDR3 length, CDR3 protein, CDR3 DNA. D genes are given only for firm matches. Clone size is shown for a subset of rows, as once, few, many or a class of expanded clone.

size: few; D: NA; V: TRBV6-6; J: TRBJ1-5; length: 16; CDR3: CASSYRSPYSNQPQHF; DNA: TGTGCCAGCAGTTACAGGTCCCCTTATAGCAATCAGCCCCAGCATTTT
size: few; D: NA; V: TRBV3-1; J: TRBJ2-3; length: 13; CDR3: CASTPFGADTQYF; DNA: TGTGCCAGCACCCCGTTTGGTGCAGATACGCAGTATTTT
size: many; D: TRBD2; V: TRBV20-1; J: TRBJ2-5; length: 19; CDR3: CSARDLGTSGRASKETQYF; DNA: TGCAGTGCTAGAGATCTTGGGACTAGCGGGAGGGCCTCGAAAGAGACCCAGTACTTC
size: many; D: NA; V: TRBV5-1; J: TRBJ1-2; length: 14; CDR3: CASSLDRNEGGYTF; DNA: TGCGCCAGCAGCTTGGACAGGAATGAGGGTGGCTACACCTTC
size: many; D: NA; V: TRBV4-3; J: TRBJ2-1; length: 13; CDR3: CASSQARWDEQFF; DNA: TGCGCCAGCAGCCAAGCCCGGTGGGATGAGCAGTTCTTC
size: few; D: NA; V: TRBV3-1; J: TRBJ2-1; length: 14; CDR3: CASTYGRVSDEQFF; DNA: TGTGCCAGCACGTACGGGAGAGTCAGCGATGAGCAGTTCTTC
size: few; D: NA; V: TRBV6-5; J: TRBJ1-1; length: 15; CDR3: CASKAPGTVNTEAFF; DNA: TGTGCCAGCAAGGCCCCGGGGACGGTGAACACTGAAGCTTTCTTT
size: few; D: TRBD1; V: TRBV28; J: TRBJ1-2; length: 17; CDR3: CASSLDAGTGENYGYTF; DNA: TGTGCCAGCAGTTTGGACGCCGGGACAGGGGAGAACTATGGCTACACCTTC
size: NA; D: NA; V: TRBV5-1; J: TRBJ2-1; length: 16; CDR3: CASSLTRLDTGDEQFF; DNA: TGCGCCAGCAGCTTAACGAGACTAGATACAGGCGATGAGCAGTTCTTC
size: few; D: NA; V: TRBV6-6; J: TRBJ1-1; length: 13; CDR3: CASNAVRETEAFF; DNA: TGTGCCAGCAATGCAGTCAGAGAAACTGAAGCTTTCTTT
size: NA; D: TRBD1; V: TRBV4-1; J: TRBJ2-1; length: 14; CDR3: CASSQGRTGGEQFF; DNA: TGCGCCAGCAGCCAAGGTCGGACAGGGGGTGAGCAGTTCTTC
size: many; D: NA; V: TRBV29-1; J: TRBJ2-1; length: 14; CDR3: CSAGGQSSYNEQFF; DNA: TGCAGCGCCGGGGGACAGAGCTCCTACAATGAGCAGTTCTTC
size: few; D: NA; V: TRBV4-1; J: TRBJ2-5; length: 14; CDR3: CASSQDRGKETQYF; DNA: TGCGCCAGCAGCCAAGACAGGGGAAAAGAGACCCAGTACTTC
size: NA; D: TRBD2; V: TRBV2; J: TRBJ2-5; length: 14; CDR3: CASSVGSGEETQYF; DNA: TGTGCCAGCAGTGTAGGTAGCGGGGAAGAGACCCAGTACTTC
size: NA; D: NA; V: TRBV7-2; J: TRBJ2-7; length: 14; CDR3: CASSFAGKGYEQYF; DNA: TGTGCCAGCAGCTTTGCAGGGAAAGGTTACGAGCAGTACTTC
size: NA; D: TRBD1; V: TRBV2; J: TRBJ1-5; length: 15; CDR3: CASGGTGVNNQPQHF; DNA: TGTGCCAGTGGGGGGACAGGGGTGAACAATCAGCCCCAGCATTTT
size: many; D: NA; V: TRBV9; J: TRBJ2-5; length: 15; CDR3: CASSPRGTIVETQYF; DNA: TGTGCCAGCAGCCCCCGAGGGACCATTGTGGAGACCCAGTACTTC
size: many; D: TRBD1; V: TRBV5-1; J: TRBJ2-1; length: 16; CDR3: CASSLDGTGGRNEQFF; DNA: TGCGCCAGCAGCTTGGATGGGACAGGGGGCAGGAATGAGCAGTTCTTC
size: few; D: NA; V: TRBV6-5; J: TRBJ2-5; length: 15; CDR3: CASSPWGLFVRTQYF; DNA: TGTGCCAGCAGCCCCTGGGGACTTTTTGTCCGGACCCAGTACTTC
size: NA; D: TRBD2; V: TRBV12-5; J: TRBJ2-1; length: 17; CDR3: CTSGLDRRAGMPSEQFF; DNA: TGTACTAGTGGTTTGGACCGACGAGCGGGGATGCCCAGTGAGCAGTTCTTC
size: NA; D: TRBD1; V: TRBV12-3/TRBV12-4; J: TRBJ1-2; length: 14; CDR3: CASSLTTGGEGYTF; DNA: TGTGCCAGCAGTTTAACGACAGGGGGAGAGGGCTACACCTTC
size: many; D: TRBD1; V: TRBV20-1; J: TRBJ1-2; length: 14; CDR3: CSARLGQGVQGYTF; DNA: TGCAGTGCTAGGTTGGGACAGGGGGTACAGGGCTACACCTTC
size: NA; D: TRBD2; V: TRBV12-3/TRBV12-4; J: TRBJ2-1; length: 15; CDR3: CASSFSGGAGDGQFF; DNA: TGTGCCAGCAGTTTTAGCGGGGGGGCTGGCGATGGGCAGTTCTTC
size: few; D: TRBD2; V: TRBV12-3/TRBV12-4; J: TRBJ2-5; length: 15; CDR3: CASCASGREQETQYF; DNA: TGTGCCAGTTGCGCTAGCGGCCGGGAACAAGAGACCCAGTACTTC
size: few; D: TRBD1; V: TRBV6-6; J: TRBJ1-3; length: 16; CDR3: CASSYRQGAGGNTIYF; DNA: TGTGCCAGCAGTTACCGACAGGGGGCCGGTGGAAACACCATATATTTT
size: few; D: NA; V: TRBV20-1; J: TRBJ1-6; length: 14; CDR3: CSARSPDGCIPLHF; DNA: TGCAGTGCTAGAAGCCCCGACGGGTGTATACCCCTCCACTTT
size: few; D: NA; V: TRBV27; J: TRBJ2-1; length: 15; CDR3: CASTFEGGGYNEQFF; DNA: TGTGCCAGCACCTTTGAGGGCGGTGGGTACAATGAGCAGTTCTTC
size: few; D: TRBD2; V: TRBV6-1; J: TRBJ2-5; length: 17; CDR3: CASSEAVASGSPETQYF; DNA: TGTGCCAGCAGTGAAGCGGTCGCTAGCGGGAGTCCCGAGACCCAGTACTTC
size: NA; D: NA; V: TRBV6-5; J: TRBJ2-7; length: 14; CDR3: CASSSWIGGYEQYF; DNA: TGTGCCAGCAGTTCCTGGATAGGGGGCTACGAGCAGTACTTC
size: many; D: TRBD1; V: TRBV6-2/TRBV6-3; J: TRBJ2-3; length: 15; CDR3: CASSRRDRRTDTQYF; DNA: TGTGCCAGCAGCCGCCGGGACAGGCGCACAGATACGCAGTATTTT
size: NA; D: TRBD2; V: TRBV7-9; J: TRBJ2-1; length: 16; CDR3: CASSFSWGLAGYEQFF; DNA: TGTGCCAGCAGCTTCTCTTGGGGACTAGCGGGATATGAGCAGTTCTTC
size: many; D: NA; V: TRBV7-2; J: TRBJ2-4; length: 13; CDR3: CASSMDPGGIQYF; DNA: TGTGCCAGCAGCATGGACCCCGGGGGCATTCAGTACTTC
size: NA; D: NA; V: TRBV20-1; J: TRBJ2-1; length: 20; CDR3: CSATVVGQGVLAGGLNEQFF; DNA: TGCAGTGCTACTGTCGTTGGACAGGGTGTTTTGGCGGGAGGGCTTAATGAGCAGTTCTTC
size: NA; D: NA; V: TRBV10-3; J: TRBJ1-1; length: 14; CDR3: CAISEDRSNTEAFF; DNA: TGTGCCATCAGTGAGGACAGGTCGAACACTGAAGCTTTCTTT
size: few; D: NA; V: TRBV28; J: TRBJ1-5; length: 16; CDR3: CASSPTGLPGSQPQHF; DNA: TGTGCCAGCAGTCCTACGGGACTACCGGGGAGCCAGCCCCAGCATTTT
size: few; D: NA; V: TRBV29-1; J: TRBJ2-3; length: 14; CDR3: CSVRGDVPLDTEYF; DNA: TGCAGCGTTAGAGGGGATGTACCCCTTGATACGGAGTATTTT
size: NA; D: TRBD1; V: TRBV5-1; J: TRBJ2-5; length: 14; CDR3: CASSPRQGSETQYF; DNA: TGCGCCAGCAGCCCACGACAGGGTTCAGAGACCCAGTACTTC
size: few; D: NA; V: TRBV27; J: TRBJ2-1; length: 13; CDR3: CATRFGGADEQFF; DNA: TGTGCCACCCGGTTTGGGGGGGCCGATGAGCAGTTCTTC
size: NA; D: TRBD2; V: TRBV12-5; J: TRBJ2-5; length: 19; CDR3: CASGLAQVLGLAGQETQYF; DNA: TGTGCTAGTGGTTTGGCCCAGGTTTTGGGACTAGCGGGGCAAGAGACCCAGTACTTC
size: few; D: NA; V: TRBV20-1; J: TRBJ1-4; length: 13; CDR3: CSARGGEDEKLFF; DNA: TGCAGTGCTAGGGGAGGGGAAGACGAAAAACTGTTTTTT
size: many; D: TRBD2; V: TRBV7-9; J: TRBJ2-1; length: 14; CDR3: CASPGGSSYNEQFF; DNA: TGTGCCAGCCCGGGCGGGAGCTCCTACAATGAGCAGTTCTTC
size: many; D: TRBD1; V: TRBV15; J: TRBJ2-7; length: 14; CDR3: CATSRVGQGYEQYF; DNA: TGTGCCACCAGCAGAGTGGGACAGGGGTACGAGCAGTACTTC
size: few; D: TRBD2; V: TRBV20-1; J: TRBJ2-3; length: 16; CDR3: CSARLAGGGGTDTQYF; DNA: TGCAGTGCGAGACTAGCGGGAGGTGGTGGCACAGATACGCAGTATTTT
size: many; D: NA; V: TRBV24-1; J: TRBJ2-1; length: 14; CDR3: CATSDFGGVNEQFF; DNA: TGTGCCACCAGTGATTTTGGGGGAGTCAATGAGCAGTTCTTC
size: many; D: TRBD1; V: TRBV6-6; J: TRBJ1-2; length: 16; CDR3: CASSYGDRRQDYGYTF; DNA: TGTGCCAGCAGTTACGGGGACAGGAGGCAAGACTATGGCTACACCTTC
size: NA; D: TRBD2; V: TRBV7-3; J: TRBJ2-2; length: 15; CDR3: CASSLIRGGHGELFF; DNA: TGTGCCAGCAGCTTAATCCGGGGGGGCCACGGGGAGCTGTTTTTT
size: NA; D: NA; V: TRBV5-1; J: TRBJ2-7; length: 14; CDR3: CASRRGEGAHEQYF; DNA: TGCGCCAGCAGAAGGGGGGAGGGGGCCCACGAGCAGTACTTC
size: NA; D: TRBD2; V: TRBV2; J: TRBJ2-7; length: 14; CDR3: CASRTGGNSYERYF; DNA: TGTGCCAGCAGGACGGGGGGGAATTCCTACGAGCGGTACTTC
size: few; D: TRBD1; V: TRBV2; J: TRBJ2-7; length: 14; CDR3: CASQPPGQGYEQYF; DNA: TGTGCCAGCCAGCCTCCGGGACAGGGGTACGAGCAGTACTTC
size: few; D: NA; V: TRBV7-2; J: TRBJ2-1; length: 16; CDR3: CASSFGPDRTYNEQFF; DNA: TGTGCCAGCAGCTTTGGCCCGGACCGTACCTACAATGAGCAGTTCTTC
size: many; D: TRBD1; V: TRBV12-3/TRBV12-4; J: TRBJ1-5; length: 14; CDR3: CASRPGTVNQPQHF; DNA: TGTGCCAGCAGGCCCGGGACAGTCAATCAGCCCCAGCATTTT
size: many; D: TRBD2; V: TRBV30; J: TRBJ2-1; length: 14; CDR3: CAWSKGLALNEQFF; DNA: TGTGCCTGGAGTAAAGGACTAGCCCTCAATGAGCAGTTCTTC
size: NA; D: TRBD1; V: TRBV20-1; J: TRBJ2-5; length: 15; CDR3: CSARVPEGAGETQYF; DNA: TGCAGTGCTAGAGTCCCTGAGGGGGCCGGTGAGACCCAGTACTTC
size: few; D: NA; V: TRBV6-6; J: TRBJ2-3; length: 15; CDR3: CASSSHLGTTDTQYF; DNA: TGTGCCAGCAGTTCGCACCTTGGAACTACAGATACGCAGTATTTT
size: many; D: NA; V: TRBV5-1; J: TRBJ2-1; length: 16; CDR3: CASSLAGTTNSNEQFF; DNA: TGCGCCAGCAGCTTGGCTGGGACAACTAACTCCAATGAGCAGTTCTTC